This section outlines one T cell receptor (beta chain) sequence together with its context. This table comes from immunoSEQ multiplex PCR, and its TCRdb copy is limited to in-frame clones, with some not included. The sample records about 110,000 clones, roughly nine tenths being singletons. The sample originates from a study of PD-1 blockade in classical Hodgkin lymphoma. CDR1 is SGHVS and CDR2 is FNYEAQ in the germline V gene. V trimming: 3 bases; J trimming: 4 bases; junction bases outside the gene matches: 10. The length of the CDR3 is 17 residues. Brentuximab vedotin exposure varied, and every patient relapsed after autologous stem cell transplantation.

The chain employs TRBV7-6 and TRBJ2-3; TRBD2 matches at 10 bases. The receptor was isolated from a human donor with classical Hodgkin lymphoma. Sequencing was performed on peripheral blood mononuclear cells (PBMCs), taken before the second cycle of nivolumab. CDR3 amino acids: CASSFSRLAGVSDTQYF. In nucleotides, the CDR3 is TGTGCCAGCAGCTTTAGTAGGCTAGCGGGAGTGTCAGATACGCAGTATTTT.